This TCR beta chain was captured in a study of blood T cells in healthy people across ages. Study-level points and caveats: One million T cells yielded diversity estimates that were considered underestimates. Leaving the PBMCs unsorted stopped any conclusive comparison of naive versus antigen-experienced cells.

With a J-beta primer mix and a sample-barcoded 5' primer, a second PCR ran roughly 6 to 12 cycles. TCRdb re-derived calls from the 5' RACE reads in MiXCR, one entry per CDR3 protein. The table includes hundreds of thousands of distinct CDR3 sequences, 22% detected once. V was clipped by 1 base and J by 4 bases; unmatched bases: 9. CDR3 length equals 19 residues. Donors were systemically healthy Caucasian individuals from Russia aged roughly 6 to 95 years. This clonotype was seen more than once but under ten times. As yet, its antigen is unknown. This receptor was identified in a man between 65 and 80 years old in good health. The material sequenced was blood. The chain joins TRBV12-3 or TRBV12-4 to TRBJ2-2; 13 bases are a match to TRBD2. DNA for the CDR3: TGTGCCAGCAGTTTAGAATTAGGACTAGCGGGAGTCGGCACCGGGGAGCTGTTTTTT. Protein sequence: CASSLELGLAGVGTGELFF.